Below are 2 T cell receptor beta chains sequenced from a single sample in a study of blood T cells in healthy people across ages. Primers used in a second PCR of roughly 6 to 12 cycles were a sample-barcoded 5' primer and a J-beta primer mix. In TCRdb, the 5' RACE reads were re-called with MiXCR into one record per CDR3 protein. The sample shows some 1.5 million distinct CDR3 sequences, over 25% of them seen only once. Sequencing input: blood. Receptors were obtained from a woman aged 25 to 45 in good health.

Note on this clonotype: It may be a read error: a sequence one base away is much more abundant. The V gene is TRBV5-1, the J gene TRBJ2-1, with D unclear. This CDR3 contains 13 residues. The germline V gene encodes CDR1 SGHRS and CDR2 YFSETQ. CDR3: CASSLEDWNEQCF. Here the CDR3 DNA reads TGCGCCAGCAGCTTGGAAGACTGGAATGAGCAGTGCTTC.

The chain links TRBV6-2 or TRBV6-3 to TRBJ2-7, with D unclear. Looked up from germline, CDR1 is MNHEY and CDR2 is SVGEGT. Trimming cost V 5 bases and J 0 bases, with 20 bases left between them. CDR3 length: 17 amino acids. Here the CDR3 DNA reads TGTGCCAGCAGTACCGGGCCCCCTCAGAGCGCCTCCTACGAGCAGTACTTC. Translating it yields CASSTGPPQSASYEQYF.